The next 15 T cell receptor beta chains were all read from a single sample in a study of cytomegalovirus exposure and HLA in healthy donors. Primers: 60 Vbeta forward and 13 Jbeta reverse. The assay was immunoSEQ multiplex PCR, and TCRdb's table has in-frame clones only and misses some. The sample comprises about 110,000 clones, under 85% of which are singletons, and 1.3% rests with the top ten. The specimen sequenced was PBMCs. These receptors were obtained from a man aged 35 to 55 in good health and CMV-seronegative.

CDR3 sequence reads: CSVELGSGSVRDTQYF. The CDR3 DNA sequence: TGCAGCGTTGAATTGGGTAGCGGGAGTGTAAGAGATACGCAGTATTTT. The chain links TRBV29-1 to TRBJ2-3; 9 bases map to TRBD2. Germline trimming cut 2 bases from V and 5 bases from J; bases unmatched to any gene: 11. Germline V gene data show CDR1 as SQVTM and CDR2 as ANQGSEA. This CDR3 is built from 16 residues.

The chain combines TRBV27 with TRBJ2-7; the D gene is possibly TRBD1 (5 bases). Germline V gene lookup returns CDR1 MNHEY and CDR2 SMNVEV (reference sequence). V was pared by 3 bases and J by 1 base, with 13 bases between. The CDR3 is 15 residues long. CDR3 amino acids: CASSFVGLASYEQYF. CDR3 nucleotides: TGTGCCAGCAGTTTTGTGGGGCTGGCGTCCTACGAGCAGTACTTC.

The chain carries TRBV28 and TRBJ2-5; perhaps TRBD2 as D (6 bases). The CDR3 contains 15 residues. The V gene's germline CDR1 is MDHEN and CDR2 SYDVKM. With 6 bases removed from V and 5 bases from J, the gap between germline ends came to 19 bases. CDR3 sequence reads: CASSRPSGRSETQYF. In nucleotides, the CDR3 is TGTGCCAGCAGCCGGCCCAGCGGGCGGTCGGAGACCCAGTACTTC.

The rearrangement joins TRBV1 to TRBJ2-7; the D call TRBD2 from the table was never checked on the DNA. TRBV1 is described as a pseudogene. CDR3 size: 16 residues. The DNA for the CDR3 is TGCACCAGCAGCCAAGATCGCCCGGGAGGGCCCCACGAGCAGTACTTC. The encoded protein is CTSSQDRPGGPHEQYF.

The gene calls are TRBV27 and TRBJ1-5; D is undetermined. Per germline, CDR1 MNHEY and CDR2 SMNVEV (reference sequence). The CDR3 is 13 amino acids. V lost 3 bases, J lost 7 bases, and 10 bases lay in between. CDR3 sequence: CASSLAWEQPQHF. The CDR3 DNA is TGTGCCAGCAGTTTGGCGTGGGAGCAGCCCCAGCATTTT.

Concerning this clone: At one end, the junction sequence differs from germline, possibly due to a read error. J is TRBJ1-4 and V is TRBV2; D is perhaps TRBD1 (6 bases). The germline V gene has CDR1 SNHLY and CDR2 FYNNEI. The CDR3 is 15 amino acids. The CDR3 DNA follows: TGTGCCAGCAGCGCCCCCGGGACACAGAATGGAAAACTGTTTTTT. Translation gives CASSAPGTQNGKLFF.

The V and J genes are TRBV28 and TRBJ1-2, with a possible D match to TRBD1 (6 bases). CDR1 is MDHEN and CDR2 is SYDVKM in the germline V gene. The CDR3 is made up of 14 amino acids. V dropped 5 bases and J dropped 4 bases, with 14 bases sitting between them. The CDR3 is CASSRQRTVYGYTF. The DNA of the CDR3 is TGTGCCAGCAGTCGGCAACGGACAGTCTATGGCTACACCTTC.

The CDR3 nucleotides are TGTGCCAGCAGCTTGTGGTCCAGCTCCTACGAGCAGTACTTC. This codes for CASSLWSSSYEQYF. This chain links TRBV5-6 with TRBJ2-7; D gene uncertain. Germline CDR1 reads SGHDT; CDR2 reads YYEEEE. This CDR3 has 14 amino acids. Trimming took 1 base from V and 0 from J, leaving 8 bases between them.

The chain employs TRBV9 and TRBJ2-5; weak D call: TRBD2 (6 bases). This CDR3 comprises 16 residues. Per germline, CDR1 SGDLS and CDR2 YYNGEE. Between the trimmed V and J ends, which lost 0 bases and 5 bases, there was a span of 17 bases. CDR3 DNA sequence: TGTGCCAGCAGCGTAGAGGGAGGACTCCCCGGGGAGACCCAGTACTTC. Protein sequence: CASSVEGGLPGETQYF.

The rearrangement uses TRBV9 and TRBJ2-3, with D perhaps TRBD2 (6 bases). CDR3 length: 15 residues. Per the germline V gene, CDR1 is SGDLS and CDR2 is YYNGEE. Trimming cost V 0 bases and J 4 bases, with 12 bases left between them. In DNA, the CDR3 is TGTGCCAGCAGCGTAGAGAGGAGGGCGCCAGATACGCAGTATTTT. Encoded protein: CASSVERRAPDTQYF.

The V call is TRBV7-6, the J call TRBJ1-1; the D is unclear. V lost 2 bases to trimming and J lost 1 base, with 8 bases between them. The CDR3 loop spans 14 amino acids. Germline V gene sequence: CDR1 SGHVS, CDR2 FNYEAQ. The CDR3 protein is CASSLSRENTEAFF. DNA for the CDR3: TGTGCCAGCAGCTTATCCCGGGAGAACACTGAAGCTTTCTTT.

This clone was observed a few times. The chain has TRBV27 and TRBJ1-2; 9 nucleotides agree with TRBD1. V was clipped by 1 base and J by 6 bases; unmatched bases: 9. Germline V gives CDR1 MNHEY, CDR2 SMNVEV (reference sequence). The CDR3 is made up of 16 amino acids. This CDR3 is CASSLFGTGISHGYTF. DNA for the CDR3: TGTGCCAGCAGTTTATTTGGGACAGGGATCTCCCATGGCTACACCTTC.

As to this clone: One end of the junction varies from germline; a read error may be responsible. The chain couples TRBV20-1 to TRBJ2-7; TRBD1 matches 8 bases. Germline CDR1 is DFQATT and CDR2 is SNEGSKA (reference sequence). This CDR3 spans 11 amino acids. The CDR3 spells CSALRDRTVDF. The CDR3 DNA follows: TGCAGTGCTCTGAGGGACAGGACTGTGGACTTC.

The table lists this clone with a few counts. V and J are TRBV5-1 and TRBJ2-7; TRBD1 aligns across 9 bases. The CDR3 covers 16 residues. The trim removed 1 base at V and 5 bases at J, leaving 10 bases unmatched. The germline gives CDR1 SGHRS, CDR2 YFSETQ. CDR3 nucleotides: TGCGCCAGCAGCTTGCGTGGTGGGACAGGGAACCACGAGCAGTACTTC. Translated: CASSLRGGTGNHEQYF.

J is TRBJ1-3 and V is TRBV5-8, with 11 positions matching TRBD1. The germline V gene encodes CDR1 SGHTS and CDR2 YDEGEE. The CDR3 length is 16 residues. The V gene end was trimmed by 4 bases and the J gene end by 1 base; junction bases not matched to a gene: 4. The CDR3 spells CASSQGTGGSGNTIYF. The CDR3 DNA reads TGTGCCAGCAGCCAGGGGACAGGGGGATCTGGAAACACCATATATTTT.